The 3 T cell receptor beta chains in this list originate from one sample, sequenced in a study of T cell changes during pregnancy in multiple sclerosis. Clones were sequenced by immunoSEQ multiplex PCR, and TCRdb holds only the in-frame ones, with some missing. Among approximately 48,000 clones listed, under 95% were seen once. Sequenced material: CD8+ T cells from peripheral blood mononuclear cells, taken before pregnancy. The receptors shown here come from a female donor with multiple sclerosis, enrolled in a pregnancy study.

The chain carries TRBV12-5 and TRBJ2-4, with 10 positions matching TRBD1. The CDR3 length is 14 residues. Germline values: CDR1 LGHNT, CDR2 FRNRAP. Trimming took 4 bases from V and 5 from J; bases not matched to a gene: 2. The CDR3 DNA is TGTGCTAGTGGTTCCGGGACAGGGGAAAACATTCAGTACTTC. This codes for CASGSGTGENIQYF.

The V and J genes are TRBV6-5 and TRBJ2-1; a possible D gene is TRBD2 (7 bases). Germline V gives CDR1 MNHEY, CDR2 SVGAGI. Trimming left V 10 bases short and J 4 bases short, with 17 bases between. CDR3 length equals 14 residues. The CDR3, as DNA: TGTGCCACAAGAGGGGGGGCAATATACAATGAGCAGTTCTTC. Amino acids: CATRGGAIYNEQFF.

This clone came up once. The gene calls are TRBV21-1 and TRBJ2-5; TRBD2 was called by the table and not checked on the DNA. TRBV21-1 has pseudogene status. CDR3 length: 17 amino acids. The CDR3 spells CASSKDLLASNQETQYF. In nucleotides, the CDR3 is TGTGCCAGCAGCAAAGATTTACTAGCTTCAAATCAAGAGACCCAGTACTTC.